The sequence of this TCR beta chain was determined in a study of blood T cells in healthy people across ages. Study background: Per two T cells, about one barcoded beta molecule was captured through template switching. The study, taken as a whole, reports: There were more naive CD4+ cells and higher diversity in long-lived donors than in aged donors.

The sample, about 9.2 milliliters of peripheral blood, was drawn from each donor. Total RNA amounts of at least 5.5 micrograms were extracted per sample. For the second PCR, which ran for about 6 to 11 cycles, a sample-barcoded 5' primer and a J-beta primer mix were used. MiXCR, run by TCRdb on the 5' RACE reads, gives a single entry per CDR3 protein. The sample has some 1.1 million distinct CDR3 sequences, 35% to 40% seen once. In regard to this clonotype: Its antigen remains unidentified.

The CDR3 consists of 13 residues. Germline V gene lookup returns CDR1 LNHNV and CDR2 YYDKDF (reference sequence). V lost 1 base, J lost 4 bases, and 5 bases lay in between. The sequence was collected from a man between 18 and 29 years old in good health. V and J are TRBV15 and TRBJ2-1; D uncertain. Sequencing was carried out using blood. CDR3: CATSRVRYNEQFF. DNA of the CDR3: TGTGCCACCAGCAGAGTCCGGTACAATGAGCAGTTCTTC.